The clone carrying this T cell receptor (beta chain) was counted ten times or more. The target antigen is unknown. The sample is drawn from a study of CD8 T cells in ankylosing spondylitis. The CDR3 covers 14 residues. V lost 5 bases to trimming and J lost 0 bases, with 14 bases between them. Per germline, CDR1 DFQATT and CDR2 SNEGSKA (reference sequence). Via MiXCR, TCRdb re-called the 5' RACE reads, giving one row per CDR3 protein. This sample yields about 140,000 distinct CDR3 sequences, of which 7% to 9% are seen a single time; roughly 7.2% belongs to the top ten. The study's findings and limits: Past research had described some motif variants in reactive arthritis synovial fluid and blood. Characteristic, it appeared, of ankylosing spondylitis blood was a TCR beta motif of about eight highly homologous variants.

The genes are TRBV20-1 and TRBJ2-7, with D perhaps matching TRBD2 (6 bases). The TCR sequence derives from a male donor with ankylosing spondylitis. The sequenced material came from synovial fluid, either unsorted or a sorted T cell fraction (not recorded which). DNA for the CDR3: TGCAGTGCTCTCCAAGGAGGGTTCTCCTACGAGCAGTACTTC. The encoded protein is CSALQGGFSYEQYF.